This entry lists 11 T cell receptor beta chains sequenced from one sample in a study of CD8+CD57+ T cells in acquired aplastic anemia. TCR beta VDJ combinations and CDR3 sequences were profiled from genomic DNA. TCRdb re-called the reads through MiXCR, storing one row per CDR3 protein. The repertoire has about 210,000 distinct CDR3 sequences, roughly 55% of them found once; the top ten carry 25% to 30%. Material: sorted CD4+, CD8+, or CD8+CD57+ T cells (not recorded which) from PBMCs. The source is a human donor in good health.

This clonotype has at least ten counts. The gene calls are TRBV19 and TRBJ2-7; TRBD1 aligns across 9 bases. V lost 1 base, J lost 6 bases, and 1 base stayed unmatched. The CDR3 runs to 13 residues. Germline lookup yields CDR1 LNHDA and CDR2 SQIVND (reference sequence). CDR3 protein: CASSIGTGAEQYF. The CDR3 nucleotides are TGTGCCAGTAGTATAGGGACAGGGGCCGAGCAGTACTTC.

This chain joins TRBV29-1 and TRBJ1-1; possible D gene TRBD1, 5 bases. Trimming took 6 bases from V and 4 from J, leaving 15 bases between them. The CDR3 contains 13 residues. In germline, CDR1 is SQVTM, CDR2 ANQGSEA. The CDR3: CSVHLGGGTEAFF. The CDR3 DNA follows: TGCAGCGTGCACCTGGGGGGAGGCACTGAAGCTTTCTTT. Full variable domain (missing parts from reference TRBV29-1 and TRBJ1-1): SAVISQKPSRDICQRGTSLTIQCQVDSQVTMMFWYRQQPGQSLTLIATANQGSEATYESGFVIDKFPISRPNLTFSTLTVSNMSPEDSSIYLCSVHLGGGTEAFFGQGTRLTVV.

A note on this clonotype: The junction departs from germline at one end; a sequencing error may be responsible. The chain couples TRBV10-2 to TRBJ2-5; D not certain. Looked up from germline, CDR1 is WSHSY and CDR2 is SAAADI. The CDR3 spans 12 residues. The CDR3 region has the DNA TGTGCCAGCAGTGAGTCCCCAGAGACCCAGTACTTC. It translates to CASSESPETQYF.

V and J are TRBV7-6 and TRBJ1-3; 7 nucleotides agree with TRBD1. Germline-derived CDR1 and CDR2 are SGHVS and FNYEAQ. V lost 5 bases, J lost 8 bases, and 9 bases stayed unmatched. This CDR3 spans 14 amino acids. The CDR3 sequence: CASSPGQRVDTIYF. The CDR3 DNA is TGTGCCAGCAGCCCGGGACAGAGGGTGGACACCATATATTTT.

The J gene is TRBJ1-1, the V gene TRBV19, with 8 bases lining up with TRBD1. The J segment lost 0 bases and the V segment lost 8 bases, leaving 2 bases of the junction unmatched. From germline, CDR1 is LNHDA and CDR2 SQIVND (reference sequence). This CDR3 contains 13 residues. The CDR3 sequence is CASGTGMNTEAFF. CDR3 sequence (DNA): TGTGCCAGTGGGACAGGCATGAACACTGAAGCTTTCTTT.

The gene calls are TRBV12-3 or TRBV12-4 and TRBJ1-2; D unresolved. The CDR3 has 13 residues. The CDR3 loop reads CASGPLANYGYTF. The CDR3 coding sequence is TGTGCTAGTGGTCCCCTGGCCAACTATGGCTACACCTTC.

J is TRBJ1-1 and V is TRBV2, with D possibly being TRBD1 (6 bases). Deletions cut 4 bases from V and 1 base from J, with 13 bases between. This CDR3 is built from 15 residues. Germline V CDR1 and CDR2: SNHLY, FYNNEI. Here the CDR3 DNA reads TGTGCCAGCAGTGCCCAACAGGGTCCGAACACTGAAGCTTTCTTT. It is translated as CASSAQQGPNTEAFF.

The rearrangement uses TRBV7-9 and TRBJ1-5; no reliable D call. Looked up from germline, CDR1 is SEHNR and CDR2 is FQNEAQ (reference sequence). V lost 4 bases to trimming and J lost 0 bases, with 13 bases between them. The CDR3 is 16 amino acids. CDR3 bases: TGTGCCAGCAGCTCCTTTCACGGACTTAGCAATCAGCCCCAGCATTTT. It encodes CASSSFHGLSNQPQHF.

The chain has TRBV29-1 and TRBJ1-1, with TRBD1 matching 7 bases. CDR3 length: 15 amino acids. The V gene's germline CDR1 is SQVTM and CDR2 ANQGSEA. V was clipped by 3 bases and J by 3 bases; unmatched bases: 10. For the CDR3, the DNA is TGCAGCGTTGAGGGGCAGGGGGAAGTGTACACTGAAGCTTTCTTT. Protein sequence: CSVEGQGEVYTEAFF.

This clonotype has just a few counts. The gene calls are TRBV9 and TRBJ2-3; D is undetermined. The CDR3 runs to 13 residues. CDR1 is SGDLS, CDR2 YYNGEE, per germline. Trimming pared 3 bases from V and 0 bases from J, leaving 5 bases between. The CDR3 loop reads CASSGPSTDTQYF. For the CDR3, the DNA is TGTGCCAGCAGCGGCCCTAGCACAGATACGCAGTATTTT.

The chain links TRBV15 to TRBJ2-7; 10 nucleotides align to TRBD1. V dropped 3 bases and J dropped 2; count of bases not matched to a gene: 4. The germline CDR1 and CDR2 sequences are LNHNV and YYDKDF (reference sequence). The CDR3 consists of 15 residues. The CDR3 nucleotides are TGTGCCACCAGCAGTTCAGGGACAGGGGCCTACGAGCAGTACTTC. This encodes CATSSSGTGAYEQYF.